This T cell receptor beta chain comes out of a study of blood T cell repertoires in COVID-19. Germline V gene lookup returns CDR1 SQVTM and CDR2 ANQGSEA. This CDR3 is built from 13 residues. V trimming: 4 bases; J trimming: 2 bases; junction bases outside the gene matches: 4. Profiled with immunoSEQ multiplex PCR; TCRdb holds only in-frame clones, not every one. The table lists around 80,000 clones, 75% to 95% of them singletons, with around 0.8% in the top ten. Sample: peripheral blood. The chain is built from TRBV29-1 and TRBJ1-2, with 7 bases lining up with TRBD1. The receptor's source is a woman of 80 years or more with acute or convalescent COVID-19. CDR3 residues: CSVVTGVNYGYTF. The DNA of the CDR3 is TGCAGCGTTGTTACAGGGGTCAACTATGGCTACACCTTC.